The entry below describes one T cell receptor (beta chain). Its specificity is not known. The entry originates in a study of memory CD4+ T cells and cytomegalovirus serostatus. Broader study findings: Repertoires predicted CMV serostatus with median bootstrapped AUC of approximately 0.95.

Profiling relied on immunoSEQ multiplex PCR, and the TCRdb table lists in-frame clones only, not all of them. Of some 39,000 clones listed, about 85% are singletons. CDR3 length equals 14 residues. V shed 10 bases, J shed 4 bases, and the junction held 8 bases outside the gene matches. CDR1 and CDR2 from the germline V gene are SEHNR and FQNEAQ (reference sequence). Single viable CD3+CD4+CD8-CD45RO+ cells were sorted as the memory CD4+ T cells. Total CD4+ T cells were enriched by CD4 positive selection. The sequenced sample was memory CD4+ T cells from blood. This clonotype was obtained from an adult in good health and CMV-seronegative. The rearrangement uses TRBV7-9 and TRBJ1-4; 8 nucleotides match TRBD1. The CDR3 region is CATDRDRYNEKLFF. Written as DNA, the CDR3 is TGTGCCACAGACCGGGACAGGTATAATGAAAAACTGTTTTTT.